Below, one T cell receptor (beta chain) is given with its context. This clonotype was counted many times. Its cognate antigen has yet to be identified. Nothing much larger sits one base from this clone, and base qualities are not available. V drops 0 bases and J drops 6 bases, leaving 9 bases in between. Including cysteine and phenylalanine, the CDR3 has 14 amino acids. Only the CDR3 part of the read is kept: 42 bases, read in frame from the first base. From a lookup of the germline V gene, CDR1 and CDR2 are SGHAT and FQNNGV. This sample was taken from a study of glioma-infiltrating T cells listed by TCRdb under 2016. Notes on the research overall: TCR alpha- and beta-chain repertoires were sequenced from glioma tissue, non-neoplastic brain tissue and matched peripheral blood mononuclear cells. To measure divergence between tissue and blood T-cell populations, each tissue-infiltrating repertoire was compared with the peripheral blood repertoire of the same patient. The paired cohort comprised three low-grade glioma patients, about eight primary glioblastoma patients and three non-glioma patients contributing non-neoplastic brain tissue. Study-level results and caveats: Small numbers underpinned the group comparisons: eight glioblastoma patients, three low-grade glioma patients and three non-neoplastic patients. Tissue and blood shared very few CDR3 sequences, a result attributed to high CDR3 diversity and limited sampling. VJ-independent divergence between tissue and blood was below expectation in non-neoplastic patients but above expectation in all gliomas, especially low-grade gliomas.

TCR alpha and beta CDR3 regions were amplified with the iRepertoire nested amplicon-rescue multiplex PCR (arm-PCR) platform from RNA. For one-step reverse transcription and amplification, roughly 85-400 ng of tissue mRNA or PBMC total RNA was used as input. Following bead purification, Illumina adapters were added by a secondary multiplex PCR, and libraries between 200 and 400 bp were gel-purified. Libraries carried internal 6-nucleotide barcodes used for demultiplexing. Sequencing of libraries was performed on an Illumina MiSeq with 2x220 or 2x250 nucleotide paired-end reads. In the original analysis: Paired reads were merged with FLASH 1.2.11 and aligned to the GRCh37 human genome with BWA-MEM before extracting TRA and TRB reads. V and J assignment used an IMGT-derived reference of cassette sequences and CDR3 motifs that included pseudogenes. Reads were translated in three frames, and productive CDR3s were defined as those with a C...FGXG motif and no stop codons. A clonotype was defined as a unique combination of a V-J cassette pair and a CDR3 amino acid sequence. Filtering of reads was based on Hamming distance, with the threshold set by the sequence error rate of each sample in mapped regions. The public sequencing data were trimmed at Q25 with fastp and processed into clonotypes with MiXCR by TCRdb, which kept only in-frame beta chains. CDR3 protein duplicates are merged, each entry listing the most common genes and DNA. None of the V and J calls come from the authors' own analysis; TCRdb made them. The sample profile shows under 200,000 distinct CDR3 sequences; roughly a third of them were found once. The ten biggest clones cover around 20% of the sample.

Sample: glioma tissue, nonneoplastic brain tissue, or PBMCs (not recorded which). The TCR sequence derives from a human donor with low-grade glioma or glioblastoma, undergoing nonglioma brain surgery, or in good health (not recorded which). Recombination linked TRBV11-2 to TRBJ1-5; the D gene assignment is ambiguous. The CDR3 region has the sequence CASSLDRHGQPQHF. The DNA reads as follows: TGTGCCAGCAGCTTAGACAGGCATGGTCAGCCCCAGCATTTT.